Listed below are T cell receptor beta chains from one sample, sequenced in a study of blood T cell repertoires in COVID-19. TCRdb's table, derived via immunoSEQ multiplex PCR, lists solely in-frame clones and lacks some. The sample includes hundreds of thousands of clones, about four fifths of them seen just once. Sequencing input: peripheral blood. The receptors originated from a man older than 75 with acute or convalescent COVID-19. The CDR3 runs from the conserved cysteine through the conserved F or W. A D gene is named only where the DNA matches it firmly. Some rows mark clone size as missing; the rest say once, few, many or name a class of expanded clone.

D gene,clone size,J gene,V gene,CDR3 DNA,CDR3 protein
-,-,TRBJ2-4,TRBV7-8,TGTGCCAGCAGCGAACAGCAAAACATTCAGTACTTC,CASSEQQNIQYF
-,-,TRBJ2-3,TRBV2,TGTGCCAGCAGTTCCTGGACTCTTAGCACAGATACGCAGTATTTT,CASSSWTLSTDTQYF
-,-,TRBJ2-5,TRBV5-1,TGCGCCAGCAGCTTGGCAACAGGGCCCCAAGAGACCCAGTACTTC,CASSLATGPQETQYF
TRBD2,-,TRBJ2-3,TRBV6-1,TGTGCCAGCAGTGAAGGGGCACTAGCGGCCACAGATACGCAGTATTTT,CASSEGALAATDTQYF
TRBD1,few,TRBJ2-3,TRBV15,TGTGCCACCAGCGGGGGACAGGCCACAGATACGCAGTATTTT,CATSGGQATDTQYF
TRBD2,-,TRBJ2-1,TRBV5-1,TGCGCCAGCAGCTCGACTAGCGGGAGCTACAATGAGCAGTTCTTC,CASSSTSGSYNEQFF
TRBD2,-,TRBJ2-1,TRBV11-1,TGTGCCAGCAGCAGGACTAGCGGGTCCTACAATGAGCAGTTCTTC,CASSRTSGSYNEQFF
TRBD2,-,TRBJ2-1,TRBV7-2,TGTGCCAGCAGACAGGGACTAGCGGACTACAATGAGCAGTTCTTC,CASRQGLADYNEQFF
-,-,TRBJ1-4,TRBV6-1,TGTGCCAGCAGTGAGAACTGGGGGCTCGATGAAAAACTGTTTTTT,CASSENWGLDEKLFF
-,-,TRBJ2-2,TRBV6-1,TGTGCCAGCAGTGAATACAGGGCCGATGCCGGGGAGCTGTTTTTT,CASSEYRADAGELFF
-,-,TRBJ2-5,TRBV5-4,TGTGCCAGCAGCCACCGGGCCTCAGGGGAAGAGACCCAGTACTTC,CASSHRASGEETQYF
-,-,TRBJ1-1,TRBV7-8,TGTGCCAGCAGCCAAATCGCTGAAGCTTTCTTT,CASSQIAEAFF
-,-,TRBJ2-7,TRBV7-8,TGTGCCAGCAGCTTAGGAGGGACAATCGCTCGCGAGCAGTACTTC,CASSLGGTIAREQYF
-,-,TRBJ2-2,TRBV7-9,TGTGCCAGCAGCTTAGTTGCAGGGCCCGGGGAGCTGTTTTTT,CASSLVAGPGELFF
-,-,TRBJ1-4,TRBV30,TGTGCCTGGAGTACCCAGGGATCAGGAGAAAAACTGTTTTTT,CAWSTQGSGEKLFF
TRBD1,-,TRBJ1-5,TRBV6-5,TGTGCCAGCAGGGACAGGGATGGCAATCAGCCCCAGCATTTT,CASRDRDGNQPQHF
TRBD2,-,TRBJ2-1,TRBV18,TGTGCCAGCTCACGCCTAGCGGGGGGATTTGAGCAGTTCTTC,CASSRLAGGFEQFF
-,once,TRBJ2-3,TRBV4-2,TGTGCCAGCAGCCAAGATTGGAGGACTGGCACAGATACGCAGTATTTT,CASSQDWRTGTDTQYF
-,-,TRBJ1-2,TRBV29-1,TGCAGCGTTGAACTTCGAAGGGGCGATGGCTACACCTTC,CSVELRRGDGYTF
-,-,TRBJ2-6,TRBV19,TGTGCCAGTAGTATAGGGGGGGGCACTGGGGCCAACGTCCTGACTTTC,CASSIGGGTGANVLTF
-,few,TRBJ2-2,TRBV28,TGTGCCACCAATACCCTCGCCCGCGGCGGGGAGCTGTTTTTT,CATNTLARGGELFF
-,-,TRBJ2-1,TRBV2,TGTGCCAGCAGTGAGGAAGATAGCGGTCCCTACAATGAGCAGTTCTTC,CASSEEDSGPYNEQFF
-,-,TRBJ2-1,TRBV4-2,TGTGCCAGCAGCCAACTAGGGGGGGGTGCCGGGACCGACAATGAGCAGTTCTTC,CASSQLGGGAGTDNEQFF
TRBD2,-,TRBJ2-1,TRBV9,TGTGCCAGCAGCGTAGATCCTAGCGGGATTGGCGAGCAGTTCTTC,CASSVDPSGIGEQFF
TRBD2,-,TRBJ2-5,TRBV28,TGTGCCACGCGGGGGTTTTTAGAGACCCAGTACTTC,CATRGFLETQYF